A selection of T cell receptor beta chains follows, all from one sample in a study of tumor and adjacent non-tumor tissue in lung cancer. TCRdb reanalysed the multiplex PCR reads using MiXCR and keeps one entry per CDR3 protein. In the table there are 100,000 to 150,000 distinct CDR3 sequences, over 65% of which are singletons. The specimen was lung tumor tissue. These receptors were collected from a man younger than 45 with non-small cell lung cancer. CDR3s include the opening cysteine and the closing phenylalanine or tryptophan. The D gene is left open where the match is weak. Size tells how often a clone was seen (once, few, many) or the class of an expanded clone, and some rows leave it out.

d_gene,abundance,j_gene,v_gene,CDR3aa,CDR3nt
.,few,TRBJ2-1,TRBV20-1,CSVEVSGVYIEQFF,TGCAGTGTCGAGGTGAGCGGAGTTTACATTGAGCAGTTCTTC
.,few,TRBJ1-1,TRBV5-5,CASSRDEYSYLRTEAFF,TGTGCCAGCAGTCGGGACGAGTACTCCTACCTGCGCACTGAAGCTTTCTTT
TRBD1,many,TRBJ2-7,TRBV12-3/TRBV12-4,CASSLPGQGREEQYF,TGTGCCAGCAGTTTACCGGGACAGGGGAGGGAAGAGCAGTACTTC
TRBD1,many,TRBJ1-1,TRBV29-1,CSVVGGGIEAFF,TGCAGCGTTGTCGGAGGGGGCATTGAAGCTTTCTTT
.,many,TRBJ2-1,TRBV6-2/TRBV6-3,CASSYLGGGHYYNEQFF,TGTGCCAGCAGTTACCTGGGGGGCGGGCATTACTACAATGAGCAGTTCTTC
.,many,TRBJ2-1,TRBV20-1,CSARDRSYNEQFF,TGCAGTGCTAGGGACAGATCCTACAATGAGCAGTTCTTC
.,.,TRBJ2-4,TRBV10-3,CAISDLEGVENIQYF,TGTGCCATCAGTGATCTAGAGGGGGTCGAAAACATTCAGTACTTC
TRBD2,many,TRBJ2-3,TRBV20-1,CSAPWGGRADTQYF,TGCAGTGCCCCCTGGGGCGGGAGAGCAGATACGCAGTATTTT
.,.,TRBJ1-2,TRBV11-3,CVSSLRQGLMGYTF,TGTGTCAGCAGCCTCAGACAAGGTTTGATGGGCTACACCTTC
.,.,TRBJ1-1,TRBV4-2,CASSQEILGGRVGAFF,TGTGCCAGTAGCCAAGAAATCCTTGGGGGGCGGGTTGGAGCTTTCTTT
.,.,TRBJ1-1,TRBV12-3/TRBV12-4,CASSLGGSTEVFF,TGTGCCAGCAGTTTGGGAGGGAGCACTGAAGTTTTCTTT
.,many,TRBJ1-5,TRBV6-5,CASSYSRPGRGGNQPQHF,TGTGCCAGCAGTTACTCCAGGCCCGGGAGGGGGGGCAATCAGCCCCAGCATTTT
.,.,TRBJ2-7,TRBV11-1,CASSLGRDPLGEQYF,TGTGCCAGCAGCTTAGGGCGGGACCCCCTCGGCGAACAGTACTTC
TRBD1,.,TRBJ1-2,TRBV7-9,CASSPMDRGHGYTF,TGTGCCAGTAGCCCAATGGACAGGGGGCATGGCTACACCTTC
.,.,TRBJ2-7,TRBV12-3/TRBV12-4,CASSYGQYGRYF,TGTGCCAGCAGTTATGGACAGTACGGGCGGTACTTC
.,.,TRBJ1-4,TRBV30,CAWEGSHEKLFF,TGTGCCTGGGAGGGCAGCCATGAAAAACTGTTTTTT
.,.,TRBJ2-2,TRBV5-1,CASSPLALNTGELFF,TGCGCCAGCAGCCCTCTAGCGTTAAACACCGGGGAGCTGTTTTTT
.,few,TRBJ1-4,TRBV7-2,CASSPMTGPNEKLFF,TGTGCCAGCAGCCCAATGACAGGACCTAATGAAAAACTGTTTTTT
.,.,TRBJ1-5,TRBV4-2,CARSQDGGQINQPQHF,TGTGCCAGGAGTCAAGATGGCGGACAGATCAATCAGCCCCAGCATTTT
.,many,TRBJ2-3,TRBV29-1,CSVESFGADTQYF,TGCAGCGTTGAGTCCTTCGGGGCAGATACGCAGTATTTT
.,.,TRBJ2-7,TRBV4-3,CASGPFGGPYEQYF,TGCGCCAGCGGCCCTTTTGGGGGGCCCTACGAGCAGTACTTC
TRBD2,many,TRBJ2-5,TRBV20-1,CSARAAGGVETQYF,TGCAGTGCTAGAGCAGCGGGAGGTGTAGAGACCCAGTACTTC
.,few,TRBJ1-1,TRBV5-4,CASNSRGVKTEAFF,TGTGCCAGCAACTCCAGGGGCGTGAAGACTGAAGCTTTCTTT
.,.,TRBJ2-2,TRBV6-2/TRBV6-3,CASKTDSHGELFF,TGTGCCAGCAAGACCGACTCCCACGGGGAGCTGTTTTTT
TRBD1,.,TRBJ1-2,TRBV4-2,CASSQTSQGGGGYTF,TGTGCCAGCAGCCAGACATCACAGGGGGGAGGTGGCTACACCTTC
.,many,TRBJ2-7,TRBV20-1,CSSASPGEQYF,TGCAGTTCGGCTTCCCCGGGTGAGCAGTACTTC
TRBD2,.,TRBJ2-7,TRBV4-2,CASSLLTSWYLSYEQYF,TGTGCCAGCAGCCTTTTGACTAGCTGGTACCTCTCCTACGAGCAGTACTTC
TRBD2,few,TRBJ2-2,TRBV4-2,CASRSIAGGHTGELFF,TGTGCCAGCCGCTCGATCGCGGGGGGGCATACCGGGGAGCTGTTTTTT
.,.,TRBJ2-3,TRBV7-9,CASSLDVSDTQYF,TGTGCCAGCAGCTTAGACGTTTCAGACACGCAGTATTTT